This T cell receptor beta chain was captured in a study of cytomegalovirus exposure and HLA in healthy donors. About the study: Among about 179 million T cells, an earlier analysis found 90 million to 130 million unique TCR beta sequences. Whole-study findings and limits: Links to common viral pathogens appeared, in a later analysis, for several of the most significant clusters.

There are a few counts of this clone. Antigen unknown. Trimming took 4 bases from V and 2 from J; bases not matched to a gene: 7. The length of the CDR3 is 15 residues. The germline V gene has CDR1 ENHRY and CDR2 SYGVKD. Primers for the PCR totalled 60 Vbeta and 13 Jbeta. The assay was immunoSEQ multiplex PCR, and TCRdb's table has in-frame clones only and misses some. The sample shows about 89,000 clones, roughly two thirds of them seen only once. The source material was PBMCs. The V gene is TRBV10-3, the J gene TRBJ2-7; TRBD1 matches at 8 bases. The sequence was obtained from a human donor in good health. CDR3 sequence (DNA): TGTGCCATCAGTGTGACAGGGGTTACCCCCTACGAGCAGTACTTC. It is translated as CAISVTGVTPYEQYF.